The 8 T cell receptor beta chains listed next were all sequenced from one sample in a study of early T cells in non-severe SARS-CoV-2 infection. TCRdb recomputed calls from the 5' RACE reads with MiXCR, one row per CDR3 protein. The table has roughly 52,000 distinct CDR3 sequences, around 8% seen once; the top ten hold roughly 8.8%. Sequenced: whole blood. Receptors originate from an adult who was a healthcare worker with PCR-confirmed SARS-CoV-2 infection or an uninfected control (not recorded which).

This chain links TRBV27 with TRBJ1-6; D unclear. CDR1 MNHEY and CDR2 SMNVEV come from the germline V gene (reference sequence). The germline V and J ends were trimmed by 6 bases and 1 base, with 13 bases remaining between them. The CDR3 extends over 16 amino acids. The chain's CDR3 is CASSYTKTSYNSPLHF. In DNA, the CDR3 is TGTGCCAGCAGCTACACCAAGACGTCCTATAATTCACCCCTCCACTTT.

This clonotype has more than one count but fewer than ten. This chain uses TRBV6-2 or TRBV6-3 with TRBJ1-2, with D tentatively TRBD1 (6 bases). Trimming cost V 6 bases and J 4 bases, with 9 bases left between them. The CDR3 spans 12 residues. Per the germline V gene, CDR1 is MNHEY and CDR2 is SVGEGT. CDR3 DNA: TGTGCCAGCAGCGCGGACAGCTATGGCTACACCTTC. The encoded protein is CASSADSYGYTF.

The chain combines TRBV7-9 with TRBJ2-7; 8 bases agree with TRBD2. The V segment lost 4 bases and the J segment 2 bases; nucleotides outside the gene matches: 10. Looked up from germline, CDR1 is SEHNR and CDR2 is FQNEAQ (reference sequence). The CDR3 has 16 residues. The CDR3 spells CASSSPLAGPTYEQYF. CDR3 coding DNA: TGTGCCAGCAGCTCCCCCTTAGCGGGACCCACCTACGAGCAGTACTTC.

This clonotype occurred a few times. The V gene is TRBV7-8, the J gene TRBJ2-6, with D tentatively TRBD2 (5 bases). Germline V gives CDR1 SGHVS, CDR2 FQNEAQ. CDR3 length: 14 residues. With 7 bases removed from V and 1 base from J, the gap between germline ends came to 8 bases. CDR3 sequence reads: CASTTGSGANVLTF. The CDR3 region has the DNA TGTGCCAGCACCACGGGATCTGGGGCCAACGTCCTGACTTTC.

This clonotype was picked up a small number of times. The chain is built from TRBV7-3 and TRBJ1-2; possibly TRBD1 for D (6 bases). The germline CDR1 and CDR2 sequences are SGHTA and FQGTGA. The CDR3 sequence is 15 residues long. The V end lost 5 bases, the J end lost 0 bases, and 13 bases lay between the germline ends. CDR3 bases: TGTGCCAGCAGCCTTACAGGGTCCCCTAACTATGGCTACACCTTC. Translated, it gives CASSLTGSPNYGYTF.

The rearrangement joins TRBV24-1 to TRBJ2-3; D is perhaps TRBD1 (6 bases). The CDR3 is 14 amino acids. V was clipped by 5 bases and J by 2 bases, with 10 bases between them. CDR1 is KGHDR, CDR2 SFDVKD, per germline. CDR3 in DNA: TGTGCCACCAGTGGGGACAAGAACACAGATACGCAGTATTTT. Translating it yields CATSGDKNTDTQYF.

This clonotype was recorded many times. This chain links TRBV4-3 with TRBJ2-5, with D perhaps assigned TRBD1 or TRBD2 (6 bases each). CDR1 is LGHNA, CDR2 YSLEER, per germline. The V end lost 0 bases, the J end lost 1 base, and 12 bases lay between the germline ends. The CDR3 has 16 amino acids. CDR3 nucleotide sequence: TGCGCCAGCAGCCAAGAACGATGGGGGGCCCAAGAGACCCAGTACTTC. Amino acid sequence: CASSQERWGAQETQYF.

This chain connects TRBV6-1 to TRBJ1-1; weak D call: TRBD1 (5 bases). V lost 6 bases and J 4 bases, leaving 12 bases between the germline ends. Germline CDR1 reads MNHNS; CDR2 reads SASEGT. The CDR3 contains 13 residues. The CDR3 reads CASSLLQGTEAFF. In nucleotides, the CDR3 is TGTGCCAGCAGCCTACTCCAGGGCACTGAAGCTTTCTTT.